This entry describes one TCR beta chain. This entry comes from a study of cytomegalovirus exposure and HLA in healthy donors. Study-wide context: HLA-typed donors contributed around 82 million unique TCRs, which were held in an early data release.

Primers included in the PCR were 60 Vbeta and 13 Jbeta primers. Generated by immunoSEQ multiplex PCR, the TCRdb table keeps only in-frame clones and is missing some. The top ten hold more than 0.95% of the sample, which has 80,000 to 130,000 clones, 70% to 85% seen once. The CDR3 is made up of 15 amino acids. Trimming took off 5 bases at V and 4 bases at J, with 17 bases between the two ends. The germline CDR1 and CDR2 sequences are MNHNY and SVGAGI (reference sequence). Sequenced sample: PBMCs. The chain couples TRBV6-6 to TRBJ1-2, with D perhaps TRBD1 (6 bases). The TCR comes from a woman aged 18-35 years in good health and CMV-seronegative. The CDR3 sequence: CASSADRLGPYGYTF. CDR3 sequence (DNA): TGTGCCAGCAGTGCGGACAGACTCGGACCCTATGGCTACACCTTC.